These 12 T cell receptor beta chains originate from one sample sequenced in a study of cytotoxic CD8 clonotypes in ibrutinib-treated CLL. Only in-frame clones appear in the TCRdb table, and some are missing; sequencing was by immunoSEQ multiplex PCR. Found here are about 120,000 clones, 50% to 65% of them singletons; the top ten hold 37%. The input for sequencing was PBMCs, taken after 24 months of ibrutinib treatment. The source is a human donor with chronic lymphocytic leukemia.

This clone was detected only a few times. The genes are TRBV7-2 and TRBJ1-1; the D is unclear. CDR3 length: 15 amino acids. Germline V lookup: CDR1 SGHTA, CDR2 FQGNSA. The germline V and J ends were trimmed by 0 bases and 4 bases, with 12 bases remaining between them. The CDR3, as DNA: TGTGCCAGCAGCTTAGCAGGACTCGACGGCACTGAAGCTTTCTTT. Translated, it gives CASSLAGLDGTEAFF.

The table lists this clone with many counts. This sequence joins TRBV7-2 and TRBJ2-3, with D possibly called TRBD1 or TRBD2 (5 bases each). Germline V CDR1 and CDR2: SGHTA, FQGNSA. The CDR3 has 16 residues. V was trimmed by 4 bases and J by 6 bases, leaving 20 bases between them. CDR3 amino acids: CASSSGLAGTMDTQYF. CDR3 bases: TGTGCCAGCAGCTCGGGCCTAGCTGGGACCATGGATACGCAGTATTTT. Full variable domain (missing parts from reference TRBV7-2 and TRBJ2-3): GAGVSQSPSNKVTEKGKDVELRCDPISGHTALYWYRQSLGQGLEFLIYFQGNSAPDKSGLPSDRFSAERTGGSVSTLTIQRTQQEDSAVYLCASSSGLAGTMDTQYFGPGTRLTVL.

The chain is built from TRBV18 and TRBJ1-2; D is possibly TRBD1 (5 bases). The CDR3 length is 15 residues. CDR1 KGHSH and CDR2 LQKENI come from the germline V gene. The germline V and J ends were trimmed by 2 bases and 0 bases, with 10 bases remaining between them. CDR3: CASSPEPTANYGYTF. In nucleotides, the CDR3 is TGTGCCAGCTCACCAGAGCCGACAGCTAACTATGGCTACACCTTC.

CDR3 protein: CASSQEWGLAGGTGELFF. Written as DNA, the CDR3 is TGTGCCAGCAGCCAAGAATGGGGACTAGCGGGGGGGACCGGGGAGCTGTTTTTT. The chain employs TRBV4-2 and TRBJ2-2, with 16 positions matching TRBD2. V trimming: 0 bases; J trimming: 5 bases; junction bases outside the gene matches: 3. The germline gives CDR1 LGHNA, CDR2 YNFKEQ. The length of the CDR3 is 18 residues.

This clone was detected a few times. This chain uses TRBV2 with TRBJ2-7, with D possibly TRBD2 on 5 matching bases. Germline values: CDR1 SNHLY, CDR2 FYNNEI. The CDR3 contains 10 residues. V lost 4 bases, J lost 13 bases, and 11 bases lay in between. CDR3 nucleotides: TGTGCCAGCAGTGGGGTCGGGGTTTACTTC. Translating gives CASSGVGVYF.

The chain couples TRBV5-4 to TRBJ2-1, with a possible D match to TRBD2 (7 bases). Trimming stripped 4 bases from V and 5 bases from J, with 10 bases between. Germline V gene data show CDR1 as SGHNT and CDR2 as YYREEE (reference sequence). The CDR3 loop spans 13 amino acids. CDR3 residues: CASSGGAHNEQFF. For the CDR3, the DNA is TGTGCCAGCAGCGGGGGGGCCCACAATGAGCAGTTCTTC. The variable domain in full, completed from reference TRBV5-4 and TRBJ2-1, reads ETGVTQSPTHLIKTRGQQVTLRCSSQSGHNTVSWYQQALGQGPQFIFQYYREEENGRGNFPPRFSGLQFPNYSSELNVNALELDDSALYLCASSGGAHNEQFFGPGTRLTVL.

A few counts support this clone. The chain employs TRBV27 and TRBJ1-5; TRBD1 matches 8 bases. Germline V gene data show CDR1 as MNHEY and CDR2 as SMNVEV (reference sequence). This CDR3 region has 17 residues. J lost 0 bases, V lost 8 bases, and 12 bases had no gene match. The CDR3, as DNA: TGTGCCAGCCGCACAGGGGGGAAAGGGTATAGCAATCAGCCCCAGCATTTT. It specifies CASRTGGKGYSNQPQHF.

This clone was seen only a few times. The chain joins TRBV10-3 to TRBJ1-4; 7 bases align to TRBD1. J was trimmed by 6 bases and V by 2 bases; bases with no gene match: 12. The germline V gene encodes CDR1 ENHRY and CDR2 SYGVKD. CDR3 length: 17 residues. CDR3 DNA sequence: TGTGCCATCAGTGAGCCCTCAGGGGGGAGGGATTATGAAAAACTGTTTTTT. Amino acids: CAISEPSGGRDYEKLFF.

The rearrangement uses TRBV9 and TRBJ2-5; 8 bases line up with TRBD1. The V gene's germline CDR1 is SGDLS and CDR2 YYNGEE. The CDR3 sequence is 14 residues long. V shed 4 bases, J shed 7 bases, and the junction held 9 bases outside the gene matches. Here the CDR3 DNA reads TGTGCCAGCAGCCCAACCGGACAGGGTCGGACCCAGTACTTC. Its protein is CASSPTGQGRTQYF.

This clone has only a few counts. The chain has TRBV6-1 and TRBJ1-5; D ambiguous. The CDR3 has 15 amino acids. The germline V gene encodes CDR1 MNHNS and CDR2 SASEGT. V lost 1 base and J lost 2, with 9 bases in between. The CDR3 bases are TGTGCCAGCAGTGAAGGGGCGGGAGGCAATCAGCCCCAGCATTTT. It specifies CASSEGAGGNQPQHF.

The chain carries TRBV30 and TRBJ2-2; D is uncertain. This CDR3 is 12 amino acids long. Germline-derived CDR1 and CDR2 are GTSNPN and SVGIG (reference sequence). Trimming stripped 3 bases from V and 1 base from J, with 3 bases between. CDR3 nucleotides: TGTGCCTGGAGCAGGAACACCGGGGAGCTGTTTTTT. Its translation is CAWSRNTGELFF.

This chain joins TRBV18 and TRBJ2-7, with D possibly being TRBD2 (6 bases). V lost 4 bases, J lost 5 bases, and 9 bases lay in between. The CDR3 contains 12 residues. CDR1 and CDR2 from the germline V gene are KGHSH and LQKENI. The CDR3 sequence is CASSQGTDEQYF. The CDR3, as DNA: TGTGCCAGCTCACAGGGGACTGACGAGCAGTACTTC.